This T cell receptor (beta chain) was recovered during a study of cytomegalovirus exposure and HLA in healthy donors. Broader study findings: Researchers catalogued 164 TCR beta chains as cytomegalovirus-associated. Later work associated roughly 15,000 TCR beta sequences with HLA alleles at 0.05 false discovery rate.

The length of the CDR3 is 13 residues. Germline CDR1 and CDR2: SGDLS and YYNGEE. The trim removed 5 bases at V and 1 base at J, leaving 2 bases unmatched. Comments on this clone: Antigen: not known.

The PCR had 60 Vbeta and 13 Jbeta primers. The assay was immunoSEQ multiplex PCR, and TCRdb's table has in-frame clones only and misses some. The data hold more than 130,000 clones, with 80% observed a single time. Sequences were obtained from PBMCs. The chain joins TRBV9 to TRBJ1-1, with 7 bases matching TRBD1. The receptor was derived from a man aged 35-49 years in good health and CMV-seropositive. The CDR3: CASSTGENTEAFF. CDR3 nucleotide sequence: TGTGCCAGCAGTACAGGGGAGAACACTGAAGCTTTCTTT.